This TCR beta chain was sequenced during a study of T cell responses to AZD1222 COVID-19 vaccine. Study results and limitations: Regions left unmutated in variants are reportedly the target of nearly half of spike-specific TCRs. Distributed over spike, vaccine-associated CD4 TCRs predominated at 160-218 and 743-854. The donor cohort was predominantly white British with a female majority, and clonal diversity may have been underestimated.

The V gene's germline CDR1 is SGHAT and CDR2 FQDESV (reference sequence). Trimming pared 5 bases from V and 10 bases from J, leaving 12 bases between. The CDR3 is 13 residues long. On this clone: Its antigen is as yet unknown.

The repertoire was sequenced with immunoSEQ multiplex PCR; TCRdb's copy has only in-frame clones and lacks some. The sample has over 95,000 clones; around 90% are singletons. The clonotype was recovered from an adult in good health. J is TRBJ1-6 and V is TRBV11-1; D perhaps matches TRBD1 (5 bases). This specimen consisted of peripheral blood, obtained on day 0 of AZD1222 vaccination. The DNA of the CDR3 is TGTGCCAGCAGCCAGGGTGGAGGGTCACCCCTCCACTTT. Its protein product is CASSQGGGSPLHF.